The 7 T cell receptor beta chains presented below share a single source sample, sequenced in a study of blood T cell repertoires in COVID-19. Profiled with immunoSEQ multiplex PCR; TCRdb holds only in-frame clones, not every one. This table holds roughly 170,000 clones, under 85% found once. Sequencing was done on a sample of PBMCs or T cells enriched from blood (not recorded which). All receptors derive from a man aged 45-65 years who had recovered from COVID-19.

This clone has a handful of counts. The chain employs TRBV19 and TRBJ1-6; TRBD1 might be the D (6 bases). V was pared by 5 bases and J by 9 bases, with 17 bases between. Germline loops: CDR1 LNHDA, CDR2 SQIVND (reference sequence). The CDR3 covers 15 residues. CDR3 sequence: CASSPQQGDGSPLHF. CDR3 nucleotides: TGTGCCAGTAGTCCACAACAGGGTGATGGTTCACCCCTCCACTTT.

This clone has a handful of counts. J is TRBJ1-6 and V is TRBV7-3, with TRBD1 matching over 7 bases. Germline assignment: CDR1 SGHTA and CDR2 FQGTGA. V gave up 5 bases and J gave up 6 bases; unmatched junction bases: 10. This CDR3 has 16 amino acids. Here the CDR3 DNA reads TGTGCCAGCAGCCCGAATCGACAGGGCATTAATTCACCCCTCCACTTT. It yields the protein CASSPNRQGINSPLHF.

The chain uses TRBV11-2 and TRBJ2-1; 8 nucleotides match TRBD1. Germline CDR1 SGHAT, CDR2 FQNNGV. The CDR3 length is 17 residues. V was clipped by 5 bases and J by 1 base; unmatched bases: 10. In nucleotides, the CDR3 is TGTGCCAGCAGCCCCGGGACAGGCGCTCTTTCCTACAATGAGCAGTTCTTC. This encodes CASSPGTGALSYNEQFF. Variable domain in full (rest from reference TRBV11-2 and TRBJ2-1): EAGVAQSPRYKIIEKRQSVAFWCNPISGHATLYWYQQILGQGPKLLIQFQNNGVVDDSQLPKDRFSAERLKGVDSTLKIQPAKLEDSAVYLCASSPGTGALSYNEQFFGPGTRLTVL.

V gene TRBV27 combines with J gene TRBJ1-1, with D possibly TRBD1 on 5 matching bases. V dropped 6 bases and J dropped 10 bases, with 12 bases sitting between them. The germline V gene encodes CDR1 MNHEY and CDR2 SMNVEV (reference sequence). The CDR3 runs 11 residues. The CDR3 nucleotides read TGTGCCAGCAGGGGATTAAGGGGAGCTTTCTTT. It yields the protein CASRGLRGAFF.

The gene calls are TRBV5-1 and TRBJ1-2; no reliable D call. The CDR3 runs 13 residues. Germline CDR1 and CDR2: SGHRS and YFSETQ. Trimming took 4 bases from V and 8 from J, leaving 15 bases between them. CDR3 protein: CASSVAGPHGYTF. CDR3 DNA: TGCGCCAGCAGCGTGGCAGGTCCGCACGGCTACACCTTC.

CDR3 loop: CASSLGHRQETQYF. The CDR3 region has the DNA TGTGCCAGCAGCTTGGGACACCGCCAAGAGACCCAGTACTTC. The chain recombines TRBV7-2 with TRBJ2-5, with D tentatively TRBD1 (6 bases). CDR3 size: 14 residues. With 3 bases removed from V and 1 base from J, the gap between germline ends came to 9 bases. The germline gives CDR1 SGHTA, CDR2 FQGNSA.

The chain has TRBV6-1 and TRBJ2-7; 8 positions agree with TRBD1. The V gene end was trimmed by 3 bases and the J gene end by 5 bases; junction bases not matched to a gene: 6. The CDR3 runs to 14 residues. The germline gives CDR1 MNHNS, CDR2 SASEGT. The CDR3 region is CASSEAGGVNEQYF. In DNA form, the CDR3 reads TGTGCCAGCAGTGAGGCAGGGGGCGTCAACGAGCAGTACTTC.